The 18 T cell receptor beta chains given below trace back to one sample, sequenced in a study of cytotoxic CD8 clonotypes in ibrutinib-treated CLL. Method: immunoSEQ multiplex PCR; TCRdb's copy keeps in-frame clones and lacks some. The data contain roughly 16,000 clones, approximately 60% of them seen just once; the ten biggest clones take up under 30%. The sample in question was PBMCs, obtained after 12 months of ibrutinib treatment. Receptors originate from a human donor with chronic lymphocytic leukemia.

The chain uses TRBV29-1 and TRBJ2-7, with a weak D call TRBD2 (5 bases). This CDR3 has 11 residues. Trimming took off 6 bases at V and 3 bases at J, with 9 bases between the two ends. Germline lookup yields CDR1 SQVTM and CDR2 ANQGSEA. The chain's CDR3 is CSVRDFYEQYF. The CDR3 DNA is TGCAGCGTACGGGATTTCTACGAGCAGTACTTC.

V is TRBV27 and J is TRBJ2-5; 11 positions match TRBD2. There are 15 residues in the CDR3. Germline CDR1 and CDR2: MNHEY and SMNVEV (reference sequence). With V trimmed by 5 bases and J by 5 bases, 7 bases remained unmatched. DNA of the CDR3: TGTGCCAGCAGTCCTACTAGCGGGGGTTTTGAGACCCAGTACTTC. Protein sequence: CASSPTSGGFETQYF.

The V gene is TRBV7-3, the J gene TRBJ2-3; D is unclear. The CDR3 totals 12 residues. Germline-derived CDR1 and CDR2 are SGHTA and FQGTGA. V lost 5 bases to trimming and J lost 6 bases, with 9 bases between them. The chain's CDR3 is CASSPPSDTQYF. DNA of the CDR3: TGTGCCAGCAGCCCCCCGAGTGATACGCAGTATTTT.

Points on this clone: Compared with germline, one end of the junction differs, possibly owing to a read error. The gene calls are TRBV7-7 and TRBJ1-2; D ambiguous. Germline V gene data show CDR1 as SSHAT and CDR2 as FNYEAQ (reference sequence). This CDR3 has 12 residues. CDR3 sequence: CASTLVHYGYTF. CDR3 DNA sequence: TGTGCTAGCACTCTCGTCCACTATGGCTACACCTTC.

This clone has a single count. The chain has TRBV5-1 and TRBJ1-1; 8 bases are shared with TRBD1. The CDR3 is 14 amino acids. J lost 4 bases, V lost 1 base, and 3 bases had no gene match. Germline V gene sequence: CDR1 SGHRS, CDR2 YFSETQ. CDR3 bases: TGCGCCAGCAGCTTGTTCACAGGGGGCACTGAAGCTTTCTTT. Its translation: CASSLFTGGTEAFF. Drawing the rest from reference TRBV5-1 and TRBJ1-1, the complete variable domain is KAGVTQTPRYLIKTRGQQVTLSCSPISGHRSVSWYQQTPGQGLQFLFEYFSETQRNKGNFPGRFSGRQFSNSRSEMNVSTLELGDSALYLCASSLFTGGTEAFFGQGTRLTVV.

The gene calls are TRBV9 and TRBJ2-3; 8 bases agree with TRBD2. The CDR3 sequence is 14 residues long. The trim removed 0 bases at V and 6 bases at J, leaving 3 bases unmatched. The germline V gene encodes CDR1 SGDLS and CDR2 YYNGEE. The CDR3 reads CASSVVSGSDTQYF. DNA for the CDR3: TGTGCCAGCAGCGTAGTGAGCGGGAGTGATACGCAGTATTTT.

This chain uses TRBV28 with TRBJ1-2, with TRBD1 matching 8 bases. The ends lost 2 bases at V and 4 bases at J; junction bases unmatched: 9. Germline CDR1 reads MDHEN; CDR2 reads SYDVKM. This CDR3 is 16 amino acids long. CDR3 amino acids: CASSLDGRGLGYGYTF. CDR3 in DNA: TGTGCCAGCAGTTTAGACGGCAGGGGGCTAGGCTATGGCTACACCTTC.

The chain couples TRBV6-1 to TRBJ2-7; TRBD2 agrees at 16 bases. With 3 bases clipped from V and 2 bases from J, the junction kept 4 bases outside the gene matches. The CDR3 is 17 amino acids. The germline CDR1 and CDR2 sequences are MNHNS and SASEGT. This CDR3 is CASSEGLAGGDPYEQYF. CDR3 nucleotides: TGTGCCAGCAGTGAGGGACTAGCGGGAGGGGATCCCTACGAGCAGTACTTC.

This chain joins TRBV9 and TRBJ1-2; 11 nucleotides align to TRBD1. Germline V gene lookup returns CDR1 SGDLS and CDR2 YYNGEE. With 0 bases clipped from V and 5 bases from J, the junction kept 3 bases outside the gene matches. This CDR3 has 15 residues. This CDR3 reads CASSVGDRGVYGYTF. The CDR3 DNA reads TGTGCCAGCAGCGTAGGGGACAGGGGGGTGTATGGCTACACCTTC.

In its sample, this clone was seen once. The chain couples TRBV7-7 to TRBJ2-3; 12 bases fit TRBD2. CDR1 is SSHAT and CDR2 is FNYEAQ in the germline V gene (reference sequence). The V segment lost 11 bases and the J segment 7 bases; nucleotides outside the gene matches: 7. The CDR3 loop spans 13 amino acids. This chain's CDR3 is CAVQLAGGNTQYF. In DNA form, the CDR3 reads TGTGCCGTCCAACTAGCGGGAGGTAATACGCAGTATTTT.

This clone was counted once. This chain joins TRBV5-1 and TRBJ2-6; 7 nucleotides agree with TRBD1. The trim removed 4 bases at V and 2 bases at J, leaving 15 bases unmatched. The CDR3 spans 19 residues. CDR1 and CDR2 (germline): SGHRS, YFSETQ. CDR3 nucleotides: TGCGCCAGCAGCCCCGACAGGGAGCAGCTGAGGACTGGGGCCAACGTCCTGACTTTC. Translation gives CASSPDREQLRTGANVLTF.

This clone was observed a handful of times. The rearrangement uses TRBV5-6 and TRBJ2-7, with a possible D match to TRBD1 (5 bases). The CDR3 extends over 14 amino acids. The V and J ends lost 4 bases and 6 bases respectively, with 17 bases between them. Germline V gives CDR1 SGHDT, CDR2 YYEEEE. Here the CDR3 reads CASSPTESLSEQYF. CDR3 coding DNA: TGTGCCAGCAGCCCGACAGAGAGCCTCTCCGAGCAGTACTTC.

This clone occurred a few times. CDR3 in amino acids: CASSFQGLSGNTIYF. The CDR3 DNA sequence: TGTGCCAGCAGCTTCCAGGGGCTGTCTGGAAACACCATATATTTT. The chain carries TRBV7-8 and TRBJ1-3, with D possibly TRBD1 on 6 matching bases. This CDR3 region has 15 residues. The V and J ends lost 3 bases and 1 base respectively, with 10 bases between them. The germline V gene encodes CDR1 SGHVS and CDR2 FQNEAQ.

CDR3: CASSLTRDRQETQYF. CDR3 in DNA: TGTGCCAGCAGCTTAACCAGGGACAGACAAGAGACCCAGTACTTC. The chain couples TRBV7-3 to TRBJ2-5; 7 bases align to TRBD1. This CDR3 is 15 amino acids long. The V and J ends lost 0 bases and 2 bases, in that order; junction bases with no gene match: 3. In germline, CDR1 is SGHTA, CDR2 FQGTGA.

The count of this clone is one. The V call is TRBV28, the J call TRBJ1-2; D may be TRBD1 (6 bases). Germline-derived CDR1 and CDR2 are MDHEN and SYDVKM. The CDR3 sequence is 13 residues long. Trimming took 7 bases from V and 7 from J, leaving 16 bases between them. CDR3 DNA sequence: TGTGCCAGCACGGACAGCTTCGGATCTGGCTACACCTTC. Its translation: CASTDSFGSGYTF.

The chain links TRBV6-1 to TRBJ1-1; 7 nucleotides line up with TRBD1. The CDR3 has 16 residues. V trimming: 4 bases; J trimming: 6 bases; junction bases outside the gene matches: 14. Germline CDR1 is MNHNS and CDR2 is SASEGT. The CDR3 protein is CASSGNQIQGFSEAFF. The CDR3 nucleotides are TGTGCCAGCAGTGGCAACCAAATACAGGGGTTCTCTGAAGCTTTCTTT.

The chain is built from TRBV19 and TRBJ2-1; either TRBD1 or TRBD2 may fit D (5 bases each). V was shortened by 5 bases and J by 1 base, with 15 bases between the two germline ends. The germline V gene encodes CDR1 LNHDA and CDR2 SQIVND (reference sequence). This CDR3 has 16 residues. The CDR3 is CASSPQAAGSYNEQFF. In nucleotides, the CDR3 is TGTGCCAGTAGTCCACAGGCCGCGGGTTCCTACAATGAGCAGTTCTTC.

The chain links TRBV19 to TRBJ2-2; 13 bases map to TRBD2. The CDR3 loop spans 18 amino acids. J gave up 4 bases and V 5 bases, and 10 bases lay outside the gene matches. Germline values: CDR1 LNHDA, CDR2 SQIVND (reference sequence). The CDR3 DNA reads TGTGCCAGTAGTGCCTCTCGGACTAGCGGGAGAGCCACCGGGGAGCTGTTTTTT. Protein: CASSASRTSGRATGELFF.